A selection of T cell receptor beta chains follows, all from one sample in a study of T cells after yellow fever vaccination. Each CDR3 protein is one row after TCRdb ran MiXCR on the 5' RACE reads. This sample has a few hundred thousand distinct CDR3 sequences, with around 4.5% found just once. The sample in question was PBMCs, obtained 15 days after the yellow fever booster vaccination. The receptors derive from a man aged 18 to 35 who received the YFV17D yellow fever vaccine. The CDR3 runs from the conserved cysteine through the conserved F or W. A D gene is named only where the DNA matches it firmly. Expanded clones are given a class, and other clones once, few, many or no size at all.

D gene	V gene	J gene	clone size	CDR3 DNA	CDR3 protein
-	TRBV7-2	TRBJ2-4	many	TGTGCCAGCAGCTTCTTGTCCCCGGCTAGCTATAGGGGCCCAAACATTCAGTACTTC	CASSFLSPASYRGPNIQYF
-	TRBV7-9	TRBJ2-5	many	TGTGCCAGCAGCTTAGCCTTCCGGGACGTAGTATGCTTC	CASSLAFRDVVCF
-	TRBV20-1	TRBJ2-5	few	TGCAGTGCTAGTTTCGGGGGCCAAGAGACCCAGTACTTC	CSASFGGQETQYF
-	TRBV14	TRBJ2-5	few	TGTGCCAGCAGCCCCAACCGCTTTGAAGGGGAGACCCAGTACTTC	CASSPNRFEGETQYF
-	TRBV19	TRBJ1-5	few	TGTGCCAGTAGCCCCGTCGGAAGGGATAAGGGCAATCAGCCCCAGCATTTT	CASSPVGRDKGNQPQHF
-	TRBV7-7	TRBJ2-5	many	TGTGCCAGCAGCTTAGAGCCAGTAGGAGAGACCCAGTACTTC	CASSLEPVGETQYF
-	TRBV4-3	TRBJ2-1	few	TGCGCCAGCAGTCCCAGGCGTTACAGCTCCTACAATGAGCAGTTCTTC	CASSPRRYSSYNEQFF
-	TRBV12-3/TRBV12-4	TRBJ2-5	many	TGTGCCAGCAGTTTAACTGTCGAAGAGACCCAGTACTTC	CASSLTVEETQYF
-	TRBV7-9	TRBJ2-7	-	TGTGCCAGCAGCTTGGGACTCGGGGGCCACGAGCAGTACTTC	CASSLGLGGHEQYF
-	TRBV6-2/TRBV6-3	TRBJ1-5	many	TGTGCCAGCAGTCGGGGAACCTATAGCAATCAGCCCCAGCATTTT	CASSRGTYSNQPQHF
TRBD2	TRBV20-1	TRBJ2-3	-	TGCAGTGCTAGAACCACTCCTAGCGGGGGGACCTCTCGCACAGATACGCAGTATTTT	CSARTTPSGGTSRTDTQYF
-	TRBV5-1	TRBJ2-5	few	TGCGCCAGCACCCCGGGAAGTCTACAAGAGACCCAGTACTTC	CASTPGSLQETQYF
-	TRBV5-4	TRBJ2-3	few	TGTGCCAGCAGAAGGAGCGGACAGAGCACAGATACGCAGTATTTT	CASRRSGQSTDTQYF
-	TRBV19	TRBJ1-5	few	TGTGCCAGTAGTATAGATTGGGGGCGCGATCGGCCCCAGCATTTT	CASSIDWGRDRPQHF
TRBD1	TRBV12-3/TRBV12-4	TRBJ1-1	many	TGTGCCAGCAGTTTTATTTCAGGGGGCACTGAAGCTTTCTTT	CASSFISGGTEAFF
TRBD1	TRBV5-1	TRBJ2-3	few	TGCGCCAGCAGGTCAGGGGGAATCACAGATACGCAGTATTTT	CASRSGGITDTQYF
-	TRBV20-1	TRBJ2-1	few	TGCAGTGCTAGAGGTGAGGGCTCCAATGAGCAGTTCTTC	CSARGEGSNEQFF
-	TRBV27	TRBJ2-3	-	TGTGCCAGCTGTTTAAGAGGGGGGCCCGATACGCAGTATTTT	CASCLRGGPDTQYF
-	TRBV29-1	TRBJ1-3	few	TGCAGCGTTGTGCTCAACTCTGGAAACACCATATATTTT	CSVVLNSGNTIYF
-	TRBV7-2	TRBJ2-5	many	TGTGCCAGCAGCTTATCGCGGGGCCAAGAGACCCAGTACTTC	CASSLSRGQETQYF
-	TRBV7-9	TRBJ1-2	many	TGTGCCAGCAGCCGGAACGGAGCAGGTGGGATCGGGGGCTACACCTTC	CASSRNGAGGIGGYTF
-	TRBV7-6	TRBJ2-3	many	TGTGCCAGCAGCTCGGCGGATAGCACAGATACGCAGTATTTT	CASSSADSTDTQYF
-	TRBV10-3	TRBJ1-2	few	TGTGCCATCAGGGAGACACAGGGCGTCGGCTACACCTTC	CAIRETQGVGYTF
TRBD1	TRBV3-1	TRBJ1-1	few	TGTGCCAGCATCAGACAGGGGGCAAACACTGAAGCTTTCTTT	CASIRQGANTEAFF
-	TRBV12-3/TRBV12-4	TRBJ2-6	many	TGTGCCACGGAAAGCTCTGGGGCCAACGTCCTGACTTTC	CATESSGANVLTF
-	TRBV30	TRBJ1-1	-	TGTGCCTGGAGTGCCTTTTCGGGCGCGCACACTGAAGCTTTCTTT	CAWSAFSGAHTEAFF
-	TRBV10-1	TRBJ2-7	many	TGCGCCAGCAGTGTAGGAGGGACAAACGAGCAGTACTTC	CASSVGGTNEQYF
-	TRBV6-5	TRBJ2-7	-	TGTGCCAGCAGCATGGGGGGGGCTTACGAGCAGTACTTC	CASSMGGAYEQYF
-	TRBV20-1	TRBJ1-1	many	TGCAGTGCTAGAGGCGGCGGGGGGTACACTGAAGCTTTCTTT	CSARGGGGYTEAFF
TRBD1	TRBV7-9	TRBJ2-1	many	TGTGCCAGCCGAGGGGACAGGGGCCACAATGAGCAGTTCTTC	CASRGDRGHNEQFF
-	TRBV7-9	TRBJ1-1	few	TGTGCCAGCAGCCGCCCGGCGACAGCTACTGAAGCTTTCTTT	CASSRPATATEAFF
TRBD1	TRBV13	TRBJ1-2	-	TGTGCCAGCAGCTCCTTTAGGGACAGGGACGCATATGGCTACACCTTC	CASSSFRDRDAYGYTF
-	TRBV6-1	TRBJ2-5	many	TGTGCCAGCAGTGAAGTGCTAGCCGGGACCCAGTACTTC	CASSEVLAGTQYF
-	TRBV19	TRBJ2-2	many	TGTGCCAGTAGTGATCATTTCACCGGGGAGCTGTTTTTT	CASSDHFTGELFF
TRBD2	TRBV4-3	TRBJ2-1	-	TGCGCCAGCAGCCAAGACGGGACTAGGGAACACGAGCAGTTCTTC	CASSQDGTREHEQFF
-	TRBV7-6	TRBJ1-6	few	TGTGCCAGCAGCCTGCGACAGGCTAGTTCACCCCTCCACTTT	CASSLRQASSPLHF
-	TRBV27	TRBJ1-2	-	TGTGCCAGCAGTTTATCGAGATTGGGATACTATGGCTACACCTTC	CASSLSRLGYYGYTF
-	TRBV5-1	TRBJ1-4	few	TGCGCCAGCAGCTTGGGACAGCGAGCAACTAATGAAAAACTGTTTTTT	CASSLGQRATNEKLFF
-	TRBV10-3	TRBJ2-3	few	TGTGCCATCAGTGCCTACTCGACAGATACGCAGTATTTT	CAISAYSTDTQYF
TRBD2	TRBV5-1	TRBJ2-7	many	TGCGCCAGCAGCTTGGCCGGAGGTGGGAGGGTCCTTTCCTACGAGCAGTACTTC	CASSLAGGGRVLSYEQYF
-	TRBV2	TRBJ2-3	few	TGTGCCAGCAGTGACCCGGAAGAACCTGATACGCAGTATTTT	CASSDPEEPDTQYF
-	TRBV5-5	TRBJ1-5	many	TGTGCCAGCAGCTTGAGGCAGGGGCAGGATCAGCCCCAGCATTTT	CASSLRQGQDQPQHF
-	TRBV5-1	TRBJ2-3	-	TGCGCCAGCAGCTTGGCCGCAGGGGCCCTCCTTAGCACAGATACGCAGTATTTT	CASSLAAGALLSTDTQYF